These 22 T cell receptor beta chains share one sample of origin, sequenced in a study of blood T cell repertoires in COVID-19. Produced via immunoSEQ multiplex PCR; TCRdb's table is partial and in-frame only. The sample has some 100,000 clones, approximately 90% seen once. Material for sequencing was peripheral blood. All receptors derive from a human donor with acute or convalescent COVID-19. The donor label of this sample is uncertain.

The chain couples TRBV2 to TRBJ1-5; D call uncertain. The CDR3 runs to 14 residues. V gave up 4 bases and J gave up 5 bases, with 12 bases separating them. Germline V gene lookup returns CDR1 SNHLY and CDR2 FYNNEI. DNA for the CDR3: TGTGCCAGCAGTGTCTCCGGGGTTCATCAGCCCCAGCATTTT. This translates into CASSVSGVHQPQHF.

This chain links TRBV7-2 with TRBJ2-7; possible D gene TRBD2, 6 bases. Germline loops: CDR1 SGHTA, CDR2 FQGNSA. V lost 5 bases and J 8 bases, leaving 13 bases between the germline ends. The CDR3 length is 12 residues. The CDR3 protein is CASSHGGGQQYF. CDR3 in DNA: TGTGCCAGCAGCCACGGGGGTGGCCAGCAGTACTTC.

This chain connects TRBV10-3 to TRBJ2-1, with D possibly matching TRBD1 (6 bases). This CDR3 is 14 amino acids long. Germline V gene data show CDR1 as ENHRY and CDR2 as SYGVKD. The germline V and J ends were trimmed by 10 bases and 1 base, with 14 bases remaining between them. The CDR3 DNA sequence: TGTGCCACCCGGGACAACCCGTCCTACAATGAGCAGTTCTTC. Its protein product is CATRDNPSYNEQFF.

J is TRBJ2-1 and V is TRBV5-4; 8 nucleotides match TRBD1. Trimming at V came to 1 base and at J to 6 bases, leaving 0 bases not matched to a gene. The CDR3 is 13 amino acids. Germline values: CDR1 SGHNT, CDR2 YYREEE (reference sequence). The CDR3 DNA follows: TGTGCCAGCAGCTTGCAGGGGGCCAATGAGCAGTTCTTC. This codes for CASSLQGANEQFF.

The CDR3 spells CASSTGQGSQAQHF. The CDR3 DNA sequence: TGTGCCAGCAGCACCGGACAGGGAAGTCAAGCCCAGCATTTT. The gene calls are TRBV6-5 and TRBJ1-5; 8 bases are shared with TRBD1. CDR1 MNHEY and CDR2 SVGAGI come from the germline V gene. The CDR3 covers 14 residues. Trimming took 6 bases from V and 11 from J; bases not matched to a gene: 12.

V is TRBV7-2 and J is TRBJ2-7; the match to TRBD2 covers 9 bases. Per the germline V gene, CDR1 is SGHTA and CDR2 is FQGNSA. J was trimmed by 3 bases and V by 5 bases; bases with no gene match: 11. The length of the CDR3 is 16 residues. Here the CDR3 reads CASSPLLAGRHYEQYF. In DNA, the CDR3 is TGTGCCAGCAGCCCACTTCTAGCGGGGAGACACTACGAGCAGTACTTC.

CDR3: CASSEYGGYRDTEAFF. The CDR3 DNA reads TGTGCCAGCAGTGAATATGGGGGGTATCGGGACACTGAAGCTTTCTTT. The rearrangement links TRBV6-1 to TRBJ1-1; D is possibly TRBD1 (5 bases). CDR1 and CDR2 (germline): MNHNS, SASEGT. This CDR3 has 16 residues. V was shortened by 2 bases and J by 3 bases, with 16 bases between the two germline ends.

This clone has more than one count but fewer than ten. V usage is TRBV4-1 and J usage is TRBJ1-1, with 9 bases lining up with TRBD1. This CDR3 spans 13 amino acids. Germline CDR1 is MGHRA and CDR2 is YSYEKL. With V trimmed by 6 bases and J by 11 bases, 10 bases remained unmatched. The CDR3 DNA sequence: TGCGCCAGCAGGGGAACAGGGGGCGTAGTCGCTTTCTTT. It is translated as CASRGTGGVVAFF.

CDR3 residues: CASSQNRDSPLHF. CDR3 nucleotides: TGTGCCAGCAGCCAGAACAGGGACTCACCCCTCCACTTT. The chain links TRBV3-1 (or the pseudogene TRBV3-2) to TRBJ1-6; possibly TRBD1 for D (6 bases). CDR1 and CDR2 (germline): LGHDT, YNNKEL (reference sequence). This CDR3 comprises 13 residues. V was pared by 3 bases and J by 10 bases, with 10 bases between.

The chain carries TRBV18 and TRBJ1-1; a weak D match, TRBD1 (5 bases). This CDR3 spans 15 amino acids. Germline lookup yields CDR1 KGHSH and CDR2 LQKENI. V lost 3 bases, J lost 11 bases, and 22 bases lay in between. As DNA, the CDR3 is TGTGCCAGCTCACCCTTCGATCAGGGTAACCTTTGGGCTTTCTTT. It codes for CASSPFDQGNLWAFF.

The rearrangement joins TRBV18 to TRBJ2-7; D might be TRBD1 (6 bases). Germline V gene sequence: CDR1 KGHSH, CDR2 LQKENI. This CDR3 contains 13 residues. The V end lost 5 bases, the J end lost 5 bases, and 13 bases lay between the germline ends. CDR3 loop: CASSTNRDNEQYF. In DNA form, the CDR3 reads TGTGCCAGCTCAACGAACAGGGATAACGAGCAGTACTTC.

The V gene is TRBV6-1, the J gene TRBJ2-1; 7 bases line up with TRBD2. The ends lost 4 bases at V and 5 bases at J; junction bases unmatched: 11. Per the germline V gene, CDR1 is MNHNS and CDR2 is SASEGT. The CDR3 spans 16 residues. The CDR3 DNA follows: TGTGCCAGCAGTGCCCGCGCGGGAGTGGGTAACAATGAGCAGTTCTTC. This translates into CASSARAGVGNNEQFF.

J is TRBJ2-7 and V is TRBV5-1, with D uncertain. The CDR3 runs to 14 residues. V gave up 0 bases and J gave up 5 bases, with 12 bases separating them. Germline V gene lookup returns CDR1 SGHRS and CDR2 YFSETQ. The CDR3 DNA reads as TGCGCCAGCAGCTTGGGACTTGATATCGACGAGCAGTACTTC. Translation: CASSLGLDIDEQYF.

The chain employs TRBV4-1 and TRBJ1-4, with TRBD1 matching over 7 bases. Germline loops: CDR1 MGHRA, CDR2 YSYEKL. The CDR3 consists of 14 residues. J gave up 8 bases and V 4 bases, and 7 bases lay outside the gene matches. The CDR3 loop is CASSRSGGREKLFF. The DNA for the CDR3 is TGCGCCAGCAGCCGATCAGGGGGGAGGGAAAAACTGTTTTTT.

The rearrangement links TRBV6-2 or TRBV6-3 to TRBJ2-1, with D uncertain. V lost 2 bases to trimming and J lost 5 bases, with 7 bases between them. Germline CDR1 reads MNHEY; CDR2 reads SVGEGT. CDR3 length: 13 amino acids. CDR3 residues: CASSYRSHNEQFF. DNA of the CDR3: TGTGCCAGCAGTTACCGAAGCCACAATGAGCAGTTCTTC.

In this sample, this clone turned up a few times. The rearrangement uses TRBV7-2 and TRBJ2-1; weak D call: TRBD2 (7 bases). The CDR3 covers 13 residues. V was pared by 8 bases and J by 8 bases, with 16 bases between. Germline values: CDR1 SGHTA, CDR2 FQGNSA. The CDR3 DNA follows: TGTGCCAGCCTTACTGGCGGGGGCGATGAGCAGTTCTTC. Amino acid sequence: CASLTGGGDEQFF.

V is TRBV28 and J is TRBJ1-5; TRBD1 might be the D (6 bases). Trimming removed 6 bases from V and 3 bases from J, with 12 bases in between. The CDR3 spans 14 residues. The germline gives CDR1 MDHEN, CDR2 SYDVKM. CDR3 protein: CASSPGQLNQPQHF. CDR3 sequence (DNA): TGTGCCAGCAGCCCAGGACAGCTCAATCAGCCCCAGCATTTT.

V is TRBV4-2 and J is TRBJ2-3; 13 bases align to TRBD2. This CDR3 has 18 amino acids. Germline-derived CDR1 and CDR2 are LGHNA and YNFKEQ. J gave up 2 bases and V 5 bases, and 10 bases lay outside the gene matches. The CDR3 protein is CASSTGVGLAGLTDTQYF. CDR3 in DNA: TGTGCCAGCAGCACTGGGGTGGGACTAGCGGGGCTCACAGATACGCAGTATTTT.

This chain connects TRBV7-9 to TRBJ1-5; weak D call: TRBD1 (6 bases). CDR1 is SEHNR and CDR2 is FQNEAQ in the germline V gene (reference sequence). This CDR3 is built from 15 residues. V was pared by 5 bases and J by 4 bases, with 15 bases between. The CDR3 coding sequence is TGTGCCAGCAGCAAACACCGGGACAAAAATCAGCCCCAGCATTTT. It yields the protein CASSKHRDKNQPQHF.

The chain has TRBV30 and TRBJ2-2, with D possibly TRBD1 on 6 matching bases. Deletions cut 4 bases from V and 5 bases from J, with 14 bases between. Germline V lookup: CDR1 GTSNPN, CDR2 SVGIG (reference sequence). The CDR3 covers 14 residues. DNA of the CDR3: TGTGCCTGGAAGCTACAGGGTGGGACCGGGGAGCTGTTTTTT. It is translated as CAWKLQGGTGELFF.

V gene TRBV28 combines with J gene TRBJ1-1; D uncertain. V lost 3 bases to trimming and J lost 3 bases, with 8 bases between them. The CDR3 contains 13 residues. From germline, CDR1 is MDHEN and CDR2 SYDVKM. CDR3 region: CASSFGSDTEAFF. In DNA, the CDR3 is TGTGCCAGCAGTTTTGGCAGCGACACTGAAGCTTTCTTT.

CDR3 in amino acids: CASSQARADRDGYTF. CDR3 in DNA: TGCGCCAGCAGCCAGGCCAGGGCGGATCGGGATGGCTACACCTTC. This sequence joins TRBV4-1 and TRBJ1-2; TRBD1 might be the D (5 bases). The V end was cut by 3 bases, the J end by 6 bases, with 17 bases between. The CDR3 is made up of 15 amino acids. CDR1 MGHRA and CDR2 YSYEKL come from the germline V gene.